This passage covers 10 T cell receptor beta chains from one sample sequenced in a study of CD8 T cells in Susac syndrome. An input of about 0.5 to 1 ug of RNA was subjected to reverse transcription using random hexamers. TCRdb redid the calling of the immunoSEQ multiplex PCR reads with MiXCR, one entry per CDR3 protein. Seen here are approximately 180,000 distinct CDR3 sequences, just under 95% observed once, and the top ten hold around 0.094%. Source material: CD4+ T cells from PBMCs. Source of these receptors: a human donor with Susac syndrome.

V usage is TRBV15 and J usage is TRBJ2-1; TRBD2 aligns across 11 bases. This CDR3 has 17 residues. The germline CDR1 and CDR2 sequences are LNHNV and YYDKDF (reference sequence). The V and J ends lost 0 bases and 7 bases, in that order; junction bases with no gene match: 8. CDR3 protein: CATSRDSPSGGLNEQFF. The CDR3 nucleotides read TGTGCCACCAGCAGAGACTCTCCTAGCGGGGGGTTGAATGAGCAGTTCTTC. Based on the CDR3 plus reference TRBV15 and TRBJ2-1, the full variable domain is DAMVIQNPRYQVTQFGKPVTLSCSQTLNHNVMYWYQQKSSQAPKLLFHYYDKDFNNEADTPDNFQSRRPNTSFCFLDIRSPGLGDTAMYLCATSRDSPSGGLNEQFFGPGTRLTVL.

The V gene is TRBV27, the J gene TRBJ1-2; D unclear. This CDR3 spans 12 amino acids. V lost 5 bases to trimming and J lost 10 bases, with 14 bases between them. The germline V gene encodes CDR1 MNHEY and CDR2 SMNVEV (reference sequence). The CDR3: CASSPPNKPYTF. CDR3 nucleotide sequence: TGTGCCAGCAGTCCTCCGAACAAACCCTACACCTTC.

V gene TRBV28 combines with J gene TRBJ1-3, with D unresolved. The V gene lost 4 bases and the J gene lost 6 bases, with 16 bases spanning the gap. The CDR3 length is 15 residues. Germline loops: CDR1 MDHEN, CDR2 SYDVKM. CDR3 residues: CASSSPSTSINTIYF. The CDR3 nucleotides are TGTGCCAGCAGTTCCCCGTCGACTAGTATAAACACCATATATTTT. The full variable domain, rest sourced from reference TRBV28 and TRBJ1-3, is DVKVTQSSRYLVKRTGEKVFLECVQDMDHENMFWYRQDPGLGLRLIYFSYDVKMKEKGDIPEGYSVSREKKERFSLILESASTNQTSMYLCASSSPSTSINTIYFGEGSWLTVV.

The CDR3 sequence is CASSLGYSDYGYTF. Written as DNA, the CDR3 is TGTGCCAGCAGCTTAGGGTACAGCGACTATGGCTACACCTTC. V and J are TRBV7-3 and TRBJ1-2; D is unresolved. Germline V CDR1 and CDR2: SGHTA, FQGTGA. Between the trimmed V and J ends, which lost 2 bases and 3 bases, there was a span of 10 bases. The CDR3 covers 14 residues.

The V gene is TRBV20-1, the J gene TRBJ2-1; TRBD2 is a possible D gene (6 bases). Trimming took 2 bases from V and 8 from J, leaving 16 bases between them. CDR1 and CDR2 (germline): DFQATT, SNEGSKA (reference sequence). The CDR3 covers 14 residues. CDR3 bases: TGCAGTGCTAGACCCGCCACGGGAGCCTATGAGCAGTTCTTC. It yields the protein CSARPATGAYEQFF.

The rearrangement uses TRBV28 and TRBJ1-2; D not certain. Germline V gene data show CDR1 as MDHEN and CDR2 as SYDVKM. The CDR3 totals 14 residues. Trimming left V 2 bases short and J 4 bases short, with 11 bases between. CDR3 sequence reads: CASSLGLPLYGYTF. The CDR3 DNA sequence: TGTGCCAGCAGTTTAGGGTTGCCTCTCTATGGCTACACCTTC.

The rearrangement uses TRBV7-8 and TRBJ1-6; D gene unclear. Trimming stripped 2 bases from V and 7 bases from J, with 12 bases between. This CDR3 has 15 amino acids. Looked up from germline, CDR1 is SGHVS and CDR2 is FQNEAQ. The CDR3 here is CASSLSLLGNSPLHF. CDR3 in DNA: TGTGCCAGCAGCTTATCCCTGCTAGGGAATTCACCCCTCCACTTT.

CDR3 in amino acids: CASSSPSTHTGELFF. In DNA, the CDR3 is TGTGCCAGCAGCTCCCCATCTACTCACACCGGGGAGCTGTTTTTT. The gene calls are TRBV7-2 and TRBJ2-2; D remains unclear. This CDR3 has 15 amino acids. V lost 4 bases and J lost 3, with 12 bases in between. Germline V gives CDR1 SGHTA, CDR2 FQGNSA. The variable domain in full, completed from reference TRBV7-2 and TRBJ2-2, reads GAGVSQSPSNKVTEKGKDVELRCDPISGHTALYWYRQSLGQGLEFLIYFQGNSAPDKSGLPSDRFSAERTGGSVSTLTIQRTQQEDSAVYLCASSSPSTHTGELFFGEGSRLTVL.

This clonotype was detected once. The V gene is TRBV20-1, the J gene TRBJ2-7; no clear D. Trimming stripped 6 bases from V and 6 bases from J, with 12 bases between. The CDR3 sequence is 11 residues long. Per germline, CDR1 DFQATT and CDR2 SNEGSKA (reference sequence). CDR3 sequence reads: CSATRQTEQYF. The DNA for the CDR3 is TGCAGTGCCACGAGACAAACCGAGCAGTACTTC.

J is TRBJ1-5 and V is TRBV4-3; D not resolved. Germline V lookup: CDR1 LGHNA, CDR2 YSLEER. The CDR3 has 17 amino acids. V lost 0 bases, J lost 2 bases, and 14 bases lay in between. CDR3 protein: CASSQDPPRAGNQPQHF. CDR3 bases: TGCGCCAGCAGCCAAGATCCTCCTCGGGCCGGCAATCAGCCCCAGCATTTT.